In its sample, the clone carrying this T cell receptor (beta chain) was seen many times. The sample originates from a study of read filtering for tumor transcriptome and immune sequencing. From 300 to 400 ng of RNA, a library with molecular barcoded alpha/delta and beta/gamma adaptors was made. TCRdb fed the reads into MiXCR, producing one record per CDR3 protein. This table holds approximately 65,000 distinct CDR3 sequences, approximately 15% found once. CDR1 GTSNPN and CDR2 SVGIG come from the germline V gene (reference sequence). CDR3 length: 11 residues. V was clipped by 5 bases and J by 4 bases, with 8 bases between them.

This receptor was taken from a donor aged 40 or older with multiple myeloma. The chain combines TRBV30 with TRBJ1-2; D is ambiguous. Sequences were obtained from a population of CD138-negative cells sorted from bone marrow. CDR3 in DNA: TGTGCCTGGGGGCGAGGCTATGGCTACACCTTC. Protein product: CAWGRGYGYTF.